This entry concerns a single T cell receptor (beta chain). Using immunoSEQ multiplex PCR, the repertoire was profiled, and TCRdb retains in-frame clones only, with some absent. The profile shows under 300,000 clones, 60% to 70% of them singletons. This sample is drawn from a study of shared clonotypes between healthy human individuals. Germline V gene sequence: CDR1 SGHKS, CDR2 YYEKEE (reference sequence). The CDR3 consists of 12 residues. V dropped 0 bases and J dropped 4 bases, with 4 bases sitting between them. This receptor was identified in a man younger than 45 in good health. The source material was memory CD4+ T cells sorted from blood. This sample's subset: CD45RA-negative fraction. The chain recombines TRBV5-5 with TRBJ1-2; D is ambiguous. The CDR3 DNA follows: TGTGCCAGCAGCTTGGAAAGCTATGGCTACACCTTC. It encodes CASSLESYGYTF.